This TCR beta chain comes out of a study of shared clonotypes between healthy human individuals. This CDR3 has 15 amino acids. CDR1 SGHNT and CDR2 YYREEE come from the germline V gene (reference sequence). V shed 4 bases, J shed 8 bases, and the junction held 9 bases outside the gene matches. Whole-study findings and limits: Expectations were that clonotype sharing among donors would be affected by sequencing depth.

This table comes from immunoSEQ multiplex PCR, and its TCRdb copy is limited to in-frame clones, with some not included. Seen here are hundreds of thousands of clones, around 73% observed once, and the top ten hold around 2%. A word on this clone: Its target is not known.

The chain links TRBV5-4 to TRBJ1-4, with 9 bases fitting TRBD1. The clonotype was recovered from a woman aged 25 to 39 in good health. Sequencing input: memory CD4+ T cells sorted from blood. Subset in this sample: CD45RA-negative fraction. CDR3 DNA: TGTGCCAGCAGCCTCACAGGGGGCAGAGGAGAAAAACTGTTTTTT. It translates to CASSLTGGRGEKLFF.